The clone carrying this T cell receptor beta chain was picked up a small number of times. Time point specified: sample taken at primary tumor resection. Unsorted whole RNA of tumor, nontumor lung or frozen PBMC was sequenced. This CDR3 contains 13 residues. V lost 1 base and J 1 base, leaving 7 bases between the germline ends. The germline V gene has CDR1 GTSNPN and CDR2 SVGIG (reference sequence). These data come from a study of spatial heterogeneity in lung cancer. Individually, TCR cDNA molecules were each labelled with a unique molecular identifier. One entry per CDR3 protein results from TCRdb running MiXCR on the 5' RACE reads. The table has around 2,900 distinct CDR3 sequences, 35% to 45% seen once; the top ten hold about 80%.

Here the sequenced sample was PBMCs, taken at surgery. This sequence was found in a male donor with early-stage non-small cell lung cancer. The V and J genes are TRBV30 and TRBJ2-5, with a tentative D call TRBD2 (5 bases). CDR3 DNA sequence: TGTGCCTGGAGTGAGGGAGCCCAAGAGACCCAGTACTTC. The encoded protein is CAWSEGAQETQYF.